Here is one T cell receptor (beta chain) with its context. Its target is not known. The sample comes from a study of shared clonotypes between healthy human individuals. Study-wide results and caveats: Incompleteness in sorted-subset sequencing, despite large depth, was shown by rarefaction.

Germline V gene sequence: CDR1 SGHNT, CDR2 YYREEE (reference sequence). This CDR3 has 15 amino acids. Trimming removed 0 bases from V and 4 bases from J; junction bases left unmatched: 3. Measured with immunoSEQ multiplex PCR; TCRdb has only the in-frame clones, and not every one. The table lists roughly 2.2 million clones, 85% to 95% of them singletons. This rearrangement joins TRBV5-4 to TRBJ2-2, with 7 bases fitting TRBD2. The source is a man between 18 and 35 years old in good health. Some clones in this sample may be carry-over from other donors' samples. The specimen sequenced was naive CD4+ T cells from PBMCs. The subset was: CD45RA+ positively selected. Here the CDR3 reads CASSLAREGTGELFF. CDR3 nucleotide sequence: TGTGCCAGCAGCTTGGCCAGGGAGGGCACCGGGGAGCTGTTTTTT.